Each of the 10 T cell receptor beta chains below was sequenced from the same sample in a study of T cells in Graves' hyperthyroidism and ophthalmopathy. Researchers amplified the TCR beta CDR3 regions from RNA transcripts. Researchers ran a first-round RT-PCR on the TCR CDR3 using the HTBI primer set. TCRdb passed the multiplex PCR reads through MiXCR, listing each CDR3 protein once. The sample has almost 350,000 distinct CDR3 sequences, 15% to 20% seen once; the top ten hold about 16%. The sequencing input was blood. These receptors all come from a woman in her 40s with Graves' ophthalmopathy.

This clonotype was seen ten or more times. The chain has TRBV28 and TRBJ1-2, with 7 bases that match TRBD1. Germline CDR1 and CDR2: MDHEN and SYDVKM. This CDR3 has 15 residues. The ends lost 0 bases at V and 5 bases at J; junction bases unmatched: 6. CDR3 nucleotide sequence: TGTGCCAGCAGTTTATGGGGGACAGCGGAATATGGCTACACCTTC. Its protein is CASSLWGTAEYGYTF.

The chain has TRBV6-1 and TRBJ2-7; 7 bases are shared with TRBD1. Germline CDR1 reads MNHNS; CDR2 reads SASEGT. This CDR3 is 16 amino acids long. The V and J ends lost 2 bases and 3 bases, in that order; junction bases with no gene match: 10. The CDR3 here is CASSERSTGVIYEQYF. The CDR3 coding sequence is TGTGCCAGCAGTGAAAGAAGTACAGGGGTCATCTACGAGCAGTACTTC.

This clonotype occurred many times. J is TRBJ1-6 and V is TRBV7-2; D remains unclear. Germline CDR1 SGHTA, CDR2 FQGNSA. V lost 4 bases, J lost 8 bases, and 12 bases lay in between. The CDR3 spans 14 residues. This CDR3 is CASSSIDFYSPLHF. The CDR3 DNA sequence: TGTGCCAGCAGCTCAATAGATTTTTATTCACCCCTCCACTTT.

The rearrangement uses TRBV12-3 or TRBV12-4 and TRBJ2-7; tentative D call: TRBD2 (7 bases). This CDR3 region has 22 residues. V lost 2 bases to trimming and J lost 3 bases, with 35 bases between them. The CDR3: CASSLPHTRADRTAGINYEQYF. The CDR3 bases are TGTGCCAGCAGTTTACCGCATACCAGGGCCGATAGGACAGCGGGGATAAACTACGAGCAGTACTTC.

This clonotype was observed at least ten times. The V gene is TRBV5-5, the J gene TRBJ1-1; D not resolved. The CDR3 is 15 amino acids. Germline V gene sequence: CDR1 SGHKS, CDR2 YYEKEE (reference sequence). The V gene lost 0 bases and the J gene lost 0 bases, with 9 bases spanning the gap. The CDR3 sequence is CASSLEWGMNTEAFF. The CDR3 DNA sequence: TGTGCCAGCAGCTTGGAATGGGGAATGAACACTGAAGCTTTCTTT.

This clonotype has more than one count but fewer than ten. This rearrangement joins TRBV6-1 to TRBJ2-7; 8 nucleotides agree with TRBD1. This CDR3 contains 16 residues. CDR1 is MNHNS and CDR2 is SASEGT in the germline V gene. V shed 0 bases and J 3 bases; nucleotides not matched to a gene: 7. CDR3 region: CASSEARPGQGYEQYF. The DNA of the CDR3 is TGTGCCAGCAGTGAAGCGAGGCCCGGACAGGGCTACGAGCAGTACTTC.

The table lists this clonotype with many counts. The chain combines TRBV20-1 with TRBJ2-7, with D possibly being TRBD2 (5 bases). The CDR3 loop spans 13 amino acids. Germline-derived CDR1 and CDR2 are DFQATT and SNEGSKA (reference sequence). Deletions cut 2 bases from V and 6 bases from J, with 14 bases between. CDR3: CSARFTSRGEQYF. CDR3 sequence (DNA): TGCAGTGCTAGATTTACTAGTCGGGGCGAGCAGTACTTC.

This clonotype was detected only a few times. The chain employs TRBV19 and TRBJ2-2; 8 positions agree with TRBD1. Trimming cost V 4 bases and J 8 bases; bases outside gene matches: 6. Germline V gene data show CDR1 as LNHDA and CDR2 as SQIVND (reference sequence). This CDR3 is 14 amino acids long. The CDR3 nucleotides are TGTGCCAGTAGTACGACAGGGGTTGGGGGGGAGCTGTTTTTT. Protein: CASSTTGVGGELFF. The full variable domain, its missing parts supplied by reference TRBV19 and TRBJ2-2, is DGGITQSPKYLFRKEGQNVTLSCEQNLNHDAMYWYRQDPGQGLRLIYYSQIVNDFQKGDIAEGYSVSREKKESFPLTVTSAQKNPTAFYLCASSTTGVGGELFFGEGSRLTVL.

This chain links TRBV7-8 with TRBJ2-2, with D maybe TRBD2 (5 bases). CDR3 length: 14 amino acids. V was shortened by 5 bases and J by 7 bases, with 14 bases between the two germline ends. Germline V CDR1 and CDR2: SGHVS, FQNEAQ. In DNA, the CDR3 is TGTGCCAGCAGCCCCGAGGTCGACTACGGGGAGCTGTTTTTT. It is translated as CASSPEVDYGELFF.

The sample holds many counts of this clonotype. The rearrangement joins TRBV28 to TRBJ2-4; 12 bases agree with TRBD1. CDR1 and CDR2 from the germline V gene are MDHEN and SYDVKM. CDR3 length equals 15 residues. After removal of 5 bases from V and 5 bases from J, the junction contained 4 bases not matched to a gene. CDR3 region: CASSKRDRGQNIQYF. DNA of the CDR3: TGTGCCAGCAGTAAACGGGACAGGGGGCAAAACATTCAGTACTTC.